This T cell receptor beta chain stems from a study of Ad26.COV2.S vaccination and SARS-CoV-2 variants. Study-level results: Measurement of non-spike TCR breadth gave similar results in vaccine and placebo recipients.

The sample's treatment: roughly 18 received Ad26.COV2.S at low or high dose, single or two shots; several received placebo; per-sample allocation not given. The investigators took samples on day 63 after the first vaccine or placebo injection. The repertoire was sequenced with immunoSEQ multiplex PCR; TCRdb's copy has only in-frame clones and lacks some. The top ten hold over 1.5% of the sample, which has some 400,000 clones, around nine tenths seen once. Germline-derived CDR1 and CDR2 are WSHSY and SAAADI. The CDR3 sequence is 14 residues long. V lost 5 bases and J lost 7, with 12 bases in between. This clone was counted between two and nine times. Antigen: not known.

The V gene is TRBV10-2, the J gene TRBJ1-6, with D perhaps matching TRBD1 (6 bases). This specimen consisted of peripheral blood, obtained in a trial of Ad26.COV2.S vaccine versus placebo. The receptor comes from a person aged 18-60 years who received the Ad26.COV2.S COVID-19 vaccine or a placebo. CDR3 nucleotide sequence: TGCGCCAGCAGTATACAGGGAGGAAATTCACCCCTCCACTTT. Its translation is CASSIQGGNSPLHF.